These 29 T cell receptor beta chains came from one sample sequenced in a study of beta chain features in type 1 diabetes. cDNA synthesis used the whole RNA isolate, giving expressed TCRB sequences. Generated by immunoSEQ multiplex PCR, the TCRdb table keeps only in-frame clones and is missing some. The sample includes 250,000 to 300,000 clones, about 8.5% of them seen just once. The sequencing sample was made of central memory CD4+ T cells from blood. The origin of the receptors is a woman aged 18-30 years in good health.

This clone was found many times. The gene calls are TRBV28 and TRBJ2-3; D may be TRBD1 (6 bases). Looked up from germline, CDR1 is MDHEN and CDR2 is SYDVKM. The germline V and J ends were trimmed by 2 bases and 2 bases, with 11 bases remaining between them. The CDR3 covers 15 residues. CDR3 residues: CASSLQGFITDTQYF. The CDR3 DNA reads TGTGCCAGCAGTTTACAGGGGTTTATCACAGATACGCAGTATTTT.

This chain connects TRBV13 to TRBJ2-4; D may be TRBD2 (6 bases). Germline CDR1 reads PRHDT; CDR2 reads FYEKMQ (reference sequence). Trimming took 5 bases from V and 7 from J, leaving 21 bases between them. There are 16 residues in the CDR3. The DNA of the CDR3 is TGTGCCAGCAGCCGCTTGGGACTGCCCCCGGTGAACATTCAGTACTTC. This encodes CASSRLGLPPVNIQYF.

The table lists this clone with many counts. The chain joins TRBV30 to TRBJ2-1, with 10 bases identical to TRBD2. The V segment lost 2 bases and the J segment 9 bases; nucleotides outside the gene matches: 10. Germline V gene sequence: CDR1 GTSNPN, CDR2 SVGIG (reference sequence). The CDR3 extends over 15 amino acids. CDR3 region: CAWSRISSGSGEQFF. CDR3 DNA: TGTGCCTGGAGTCGAATTTCTAGCGGGAGCGGTGAGCAGTTCTTC.

CDR3 sequence (DNA): TGTGCCAGCAGCTTTAGCGGCCATGGGGAGACCCAGTACTTC. This sequence encodes CASSFSGHGETQYF. The chain joins TRBV11-2 to TRBJ2-5; a possible D gene is TRBD2 (6 bases). The CDR3 spans 14 residues. V dropped 3 bases and J dropped 5 bases, with 13 bases sitting between them. Germline CDR1 SGHAT, CDR2 FQNNGV.

This clone has just a few counts. V gene TRBV7-2 combines with J gene TRBJ2-2; D call uncertain. Germline lookup yields CDR1 SGHTA and CDR2 FQGNSA. V lost 5 bases and J lost 3, with 10 bases in between. This CDR3 contains 14 residues. Written as DNA, the CDR3 is TGTGCCAGCAGCCCCAATGGAGACACCGGGGAGCTGTTTTTT. Amino acid sequence: CASSPNGDTGELFF.

The chain has TRBV6-5 and TRBJ1-5; TRBD1 might be the D (6 bases). Trimming pared 4 bases from V and 4 bases from J, leaving 14 bases between. The CDR3 extends over 15 amino acids. Looked up from germline, CDR1 is MNHEY and CDR2 is SVGAGI. In DNA, the CDR3 is TGTGCCAGCAGTTTTAACAGGGACTTTAATCAGCCCCAGCATTTT. Its translation: CASSFNRDFNQPQHF.

V is TRBV7-8 and J is TRBJ2-5; the D call may be TRBD1 or TRBD2 (5 bases each). Germline V gene data show CDR1 as SGHVS and CDR2 as FQNEAQ. This CDR3 contains 15 residues. V gave up 5 bases and J gave up 5 bases, with 18 bases separating them. CDR3 DNA: TGTGCCAGCAGCCGAACCAGCCGACAGCGGGAGACCCAGTACTTC. Protein sequence: CASSRTSRQRETQYF. Full variable domain (remainder filled in from reference TRBV7-8 and TRBJ2-5): GAGVSQSPRYKVAKRGQDVALRCDPISGHVSLFWYQQALGQGPEFLTYFQNEAQLDKSGLPSDRFFAERPEGSVSTLKIQRTQQEDSAVYLCASSRTSRQRETQYFGPGTRLLVL.

The V gene is TRBV11-2, the J gene TRBJ2-3; 7 nucleotides align to TRBD1. The trim removed 0 bases at V and 8 bases at J, leaving 2 bases unmatched. CDR3 length equals 13 residues. Germline V CDR1 and CDR2: SGHAT, FQNNGV. The CDR3 nucleotides read TGTGCCAGCAGCTTAGACACAGGGGCTACGCAGTATTTT. It encodes CASSLDTGATQYF.

This clone showed up just a few times. This chain links TRBV30 with TRBJ2-2; a weak D match, TRBD2 (6 bases). The CDR3 has 13 amino acids. Germline loops: CDR1 GTSNPN, CDR2 SVGIG (reference sequence). Trimming stripped 5 bases from V and 1 base from J, with 8 bases between. CDR3 in amino acids: CAWGDWNTGELFF. The CDR3 DNA follows: TGTGCCTGGGGGGACTGGAACACCGGGGAGCTGTTTTTT.

This clone was seen at least ten times. The chain employs TRBV7-9 and TRBJ2-5; 7 nucleotides match TRBD1. The CDR3 is 18 amino acids. Germline assignment: CDR1 SEHNR and CDR2 FQNEAQ (reference sequence). V gave up 3 bases and J gave up 3 bases; unmatched junction bases: 16. The CDR3 is CASSFGGKRDREKETQYF. The CDR3 DNA sequence: TGTGCCAGCAGCTTTGGTGGGAAACGGGACAGAGAAAAAGAGACCCAGTACTTC.

This clone has more than one count but fewer than ten. V gene TRBV19 combines with J gene TRBJ1-5, with TRBD1 matching over 12 bases. Germline CDR1 and CDR2: LNHDA and SQIVND (reference sequence). V shed 4 bases, J shed 5 bases, and the junction held 6 bases outside the gene matches. There are 16 residues in the CDR3. CDR3 region: CASSTTGTGGDQPQHF. The CDR3 DNA follows: TGTGCCAGTAGTACGACCGGGACAGGGGGCGATCAGCCCCAGCATTTT. The whole variable domain, remainder taken from reference TRBV19 and TRBJ1-5, is DGGITQSPKYLFRKEGQNVTLSCEQNLNHDAMYWYRQDPGQGLRLIYYSQIVNDFQKGDIAEGYSVSREKKESFPLTVTSAQKNPTAFYLCASSTTGTGGDQPQHFGDGTRLSIL.

This clone has just a few counts. V usage is TRBV11-2 and J usage is TRBJ2-3, with D unclear. Germline assignment: CDR1 SGHAT and CDR2 FQNNGV. The CDR3 totals 15 residues. Trimming took 3 bases from V and 5 from J, leaving 15 bases between them. The CDR3 loop reads CASSLATAPGDTQYF. CDR3 nucleotide sequence: TGTGCCAGCAGCTTGGCAACGGCCCCAGGAGATACGCAGTATTTT.

CDR3 sequence: CATSRDDPSSYNEQFF. In DNA, the CDR3 is TGTGCCACCAGCAGAGATGATCCGAGCTCCTACAATGAGCAGTTCTTC. The rearrangement links TRBV15 to TRBJ2-1, with D unclear. Trimming left V 0 bases short and J 0 bases short, with 9 bases between. The CDR3 loop spans 16 amino acids. In germline, CDR1 is LNHNV, CDR2 YYDKDF (reference sequence).

This clone was picked up a small number of times. V usage is TRBV2 and J usage is TRBJ1-4, with no clear D. Germline-derived CDR1 and CDR2 are SNHLY and FYNNEI. The V end lost 1 base, the J end lost 8 bases, and 14 bases lay between the germline ends. The CDR3 is 15 amino acids. CDR3 DNA: TGTGCCAGCAGTGAAGGCAATTGGATCAAAGAAAAACTGTTTTTT. Protein product: CASSEGNWIKEKLFF.

For this clone: Other nucleotide sequences from this sample produce the same CDR3. This chain links TRBV5-4 with TRBJ2-7; possibly TRBD1 for D (6 bases). This CDR3 is built from 12 residues. Trimming removed 5 bases from V and 6 bases from J, with 12 bases in between. The germline V gene encodes CDR1 SGHNT and CDR2 YYREEE (reference sequence). CDR3 region: CASSPQGTEQYF. The CDR3 region has the DNA TGTGCCAGCAGTCCACAGGGAACCGAGCAGTACTTC. Together with reference TRBV5-4 and TRBJ2-7, the CDR3 gives the full variable domain: ETGVTQSPTHLIKTRGQQVTLRCSSQSGHNTVSWYQQALGQGPQFIFQYYREEENGRGNFPPRFSGLQFPNYSSELNVNALELDDSALYLCASSPQGTEQYFGPGTRLTVT.

The chain couples TRBV5-4 to TRBJ2-3; TRBD2 aligns across 10 bases. Germline V gene sequence: CDR1 SGHNT, CDR2 YYREEE (reference sequence). J was trimmed by 7 bases and V by 0 bases; bases with no gene match: 8. This CDR3 comprises 16 residues. The CDR3 loop reads CASSLGSASGRNTQYF. The CDR3 DNA reads as TGTGCCAGCAGCTTGGGATCGGCTAGCGGGAGAAATACGCAGTATTTT.

The V gene is TRBV20-1, the J gene TRBJ1-1; maybe TRBD1 (6 bases). The CDR3 totals 11 residues. The V end lost 5 bases, the J end lost 4 bases, and 8 bases lay between the germline ends. Germline V gene lookup returns CDR1 DFQATT and CDR2 SNEGSKA (reference sequence). The CDR3 loop reads CSAGGGTEAFF. CDR3 nucleotides: TGCAGTGCTGGGGGCGGCACTGAAGCTTTCTTT.

J is TRBJ2-3 and V is TRBV19; D may be TRBD2 (7 bases). Germline V gives CDR1 LNHDA, CDR2 SQIVND (reference sequence). The V end was cut by 3 bases, the J end by 4 bases, with 14 bases between. The CDR3 length is 15 residues. The CDR3 sequence: CASSINAGASDTQYF. In DNA, the CDR3 is TGTGCCAGTAGTATTAACGCGGGGGCGTCAGATACGCAGTATTTT.

This clone has ten or more counts. The chain has TRBV7-2 and TRBJ2-3; D unclear. The CDR3 spans 12 residues. Germline loops: CDR1 SGHTA, CDR2 FQGNSA. Trimming removed 4 bases at V and 4 bases at J, with 6 bases between. CDR3 sequence reads: CASSSPPDTQYF. CDR3 nucleotides: TGTGCCAGCAGCTCCCCCCCAGATACGCAGTATTTT.

The V and J genes are TRBV10-3 and TRBJ1-1, with TRBD1 identical over 7 bases. The V and J ends lost 10 bases and 1 base, in that order; junction bases with no gene match: 12. Germline CDR1 ENHRY, CDR2 SYGVKD. This CDR3 region has 15 residues. The CDR3 DNA reads as TGTGCCAGCAGACAAGACAGGGATTGGAACACTGAAGCTTTCTTT. The encoded protein is CASRQDRDWNTEAFF.

The table lists this clone with a count of one. CDR3: CASSQYGRGETNYGYTF. As DNA, the CDR3 is TGCGCCAGCAGCCAATACGGGCGGGGGGAGACTAACTATGGCTACACCTTC. The rearrangement joins TRBV4-3 to TRBJ1-2; D possibly corresponds to TRBD1 (5 bases). With 2 bases removed from V and 0 bases from J, the gap between germline ends came to 16 bases. The germline V gene has CDR1 LGHNA and CDR2 YSLEER. The CDR3 covers 17 residues.

Only a few counts were recorded for this clone. J is TRBJ1-5 and V is TRBV28, with 10 positions matching TRBD1. V dropped 7 bases and J dropped 7; count of bases not matched to a gene: 10. The CDR3 sequence is 15 residues long. CDR1 and CDR2 from the germline V gene are MDHEN and SYDVKM. CDR3 nucleotides: TGTGCCAGCATCCGGGACAGGGGAGGAGGGCAGCCCCAGCATTTT. Its protein product is CASIRDRGGGQPQHF.

This clone has a handful of counts. The gene calls are TRBV2 and TRBJ2-2; 8 bases are a match to TRBD2. CDR1 and CDR2 (germline): SNHLY, FYNNEI. V was clipped by 1 base and J by 4 bases; unmatched bases: 8. CDR3 length: 17 residues. The CDR3 spells CASSEGGSGVSTGELFF. CDR3 DNA sequence: TGTGCCAGCAGTGAAGGTGGTAGCGGGGTGTCCACCGGGGAGCTGTTTTTT.

This sequence joins TRBV18 and TRBJ1-5, with D maybe TRBD1 (5 bases). Germline assignment: CDR1 KGHSH and CDR2 LQKENI. The V and J ends lost 0 bases and 1 base respectively, with 13 bases between them. The CDR3 totals 17 residues. This CDR3 reads CASSPPGGRGSNQPQHF. The CDR3 coding sequence is TGTGCCAGCTCACCACCCGGGGGTCGAGGCAGCAATCAGCCCCAGCATTTT.

This clone was seen more than once but under ten times. CDR3 sequence (DNA): TGCGCCAGCAGCCAAGCTTACTCCGGGGGCCAAGAGACCCAGTACTTC. Its protein product is CASSQAYSGGQETQYF. The V call is TRBV4-3, the J call TRBJ2-5; TRBD2 is a possible D gene (6 bases). This CDR3 has 16 amino acids. Germline CDR1 is LGHNA and CDR2 is YSLEER. V was pared by 1 base and J by 1 base, with 13 bases between.

This clone came up a few times. The chain is built from TRBV21-1 and TRBJ1-2. TRBV21-1 is assigned pseudogene status. CDR3 length equals 16 residues. In DNA, the CDR3 is TGTGCCAGCAGCAAAGGTGGGGAGTCTAGTAACTATGGCTACACCTTC. Translation: CASSKGGESSNYGYTF.

The chain employs TRBV2 and TRBJ1-1; 7 positions match TRBD1. From germline, CDR1 is SNHLY and CDR2 FYNNEI. The CDR3 totals 13 residues. V dropped 7 bases and J dropped 3; count of bases not matched to a gene: 5. The CDR3 spells CASTDRRDTEAFF. CDR3 coding DNA: TGTGCCAGCACGGACAGGAGAGACACTGAAGCTTTCTTT.

This clone has more than one count but fewer than ten. This sequence joins TRBV10-3 and TRBJ2-7, with a possible D match to TRBD2 (6 bases). The V and J ends lost 3 bases and 5 bases respectively, with 8 bases between them. The germline V gene has CDR1 ENHRY and CDR2 SYGVKD. There are 12 residues in the CDR3. In DNA form, the CDR3 reads TGTGCCATCAGTGACGGGGGAAACGAGCAGTACTTC. Protein product: CAISDGGNEQYF.

This clone was found a few times. The chain recombines TRBV18 with TRBJ2-7; 12 nucleotides match TRBD1. Germline CDR1 KGHSH, CDR2 LQKENI. V lost 1 base, J lost 5 bases, and 3 bases stayed unmatched. The CDR3 extends over 15 amino acids. The CDR3 protein is CASSPQGQGAHEQYF. CDR3 coding DNA: TGTGCCAGCTCACCACAGGGACAGGGGGCCCACGAGCAGTACTTC.